The next 19 T cell receptor beta chains were all read from a single sample in a study of blood T cell repertoires in COVID-19. Repertoires were generated with immunoSEQ multiplex PCR, while TCRdb's copy carries only in-frame clones and drops some. The table includes roughly 100,000 clones, 84% detected once. The specimen was peripheral blood. Receptors originate from a man in his forties or fifties with active or convalescent COVID-19.

This clone showed up just a few times. The chain couples TRBV5-1 to TRBJ1-4; no clear D gene. The CDR3 length is 16 residues. V dropped 3 bases and J dropped 0 bases, with 12 bases sitting between them. Germline V gene lookup returns CDR1 SGHRS and CDR2 YFSETQ. CDR3 sequence reads: CASSSGRPATNEKLFF. The CDR3 region has the DNA TGCGCCAGCAGCTCAGGCCGACCTGCAACTAATGAAAAACTGTTTTTT. The variable domain in full, completed from reference TRBV5-1 and TRBJ1-4, reads KAGVTQTPRYLIKTRGQQVTLSCSPISGHRSVSWYQQTPGQGLQFLFEYFSETQRNKGNFPGRFSGRQFSNSRSEMNVSTLELGDSALYLCASSSGRPATNEKLFFGSGTQLSVL.

This clone was seen only a few times. Other DNA sequences of this sample code for an identical CDR3. CDR3 in amino acids: CASSPQGAGNTIYF. The CDR3 DNA reads as TGCGCCAGCAGCCCGCAGGGGGCTGGAAACACCATATATTTT. The V call is TRBV5-1, the J call TRBJ1-3; 7 nucleotides align to TRBD1. The V segment lost 4 bases and the J segment 2 bases; nucleotides outside the gene matches: 3. The germline V gene has CDR1 SGHRS and CDR2 YFSETQ. CDR3 length: 14 residues.

J is TRBJ1-1 and V is TRBV10-3; possibly TRBD1 for D (5 bases). The CDR3 covers 16 residues. V gave up 4 bases and J gave up 1 base, with 16 bases separating them. CDR1 is ENHRY and CDR2 is SYGVKD in the germline V gene. The CDR3: CAISAGGAGTNTEAFF. The DNA of the CDR3 is TGTGCCATCAGTGCGGGAGGGGCGGGTACGAACACTGAAGCTTTCTTT.

This rearrangement joins TRBV11-2 to TRBJ2-3; D possibly corresponds to TRBD2 (5 bases). V was trimmed by 5 bases and J by 5 bases, leaving 14 bases between them. The CDR3 is 14 amino acids. Germline CDR1 and CDR2: SGHAT and FQNNGV. The CDR3 sequence: CASSPRGARDTQYF. CDR3 bases: TGTGCCAGCAGCCCCCGGGGAGCGAGAGATACGCAGTATTTT.

The V gene is TRBV3-1 (or the pseudogene TRBV3-2), the J gene TRBJ2-1; TRBD2 agrees at 13 bases. In germline, CDR1 is LGHDT, CDR2 YNNKEL (reference sequence). This CDR3 contains 15 residues. Germline trimming cut 5 bases from V and 7 bases from J; bases unmatched to any gene: 5. CDR3 sequence reads: CASSAGTSGVNEQFF. The DNA for the CDR3 is TGTGCCAGCAGCGCCGGGACTAGCGGGGTGAATGAGCAGTTCTTC.

This clone was detected once. The V call is TRBV5-1, the J call TRBJ1-1; D gene uncertain. The germline V gene has CDR1 SGHRS and CDR2 YFSETQ. V gave up 0 bases and J gave up 4 bases, with 10 bases separating them. This CDR3 contains 14 residues. The CDR3 region is CASSLEVLRTEAFF. CDR3 coding DNA: TGCGCCAGCAGCTTGGAAGTCCTGCGCACTGAAGCTTTCTTT.

CDR3 region: CASSQEQGDYYGYTF. CDR3 nucleotide sequence: TGCGCCAGCAGCCAAGAACAGGGCGACTACTATGGCTACACCTTC. The chain links TRBV4-3 to TRBJ1-2, with D possibly TRBD1 on 6 matching bases. The ends were cut back, 0 bases at V and 3 bases at J, with 11 bases in the middle. Germline CDR1 and CDR2: LGHNA and YSLEER. The CDR3 has 15 amino acids.

The V gene is TRBV15, the J gene TRBJ2-5, with D tentatively TRBD2 (5 bases). Germline V gene lookup returns CDR1 LNHNV and CDR2 YYDKDF (reference sequence). CDR3 length equals 15 residues. The V and J ends lost 1 base and 4 bases respectively, with 13 bases between them. CDR3 in DNA: TGTGCCACCAGCAGAGTTATTGGACTCCTAGAGACCCAGTACTTC. Translating gives CATSRVIGLLETQYF.

V and J are TRBV5-4 and TRBJ2-3; a weak D match, TRBD2 (6 bases). The germline V gene has CDR1 SGHNT and CDR2 YYREEE (reference sequence). Between the trimmed V and J ends, which lost 6 bases and 4 bases, there was a span of 24 bases. There are 17 residues in the CDR3. CDR3 nucleotides: TGTGCCAGCACCCCTGGAGGGGCAGGGAAAAACCCAGATACGCAGTATTTT. Translation: CASTPGGAGKNPDTQYF.

This clone was observed a single time. J is TRBJ2-2 and V is TRBV7-6, with TRBD2 identical over 7 bases. V gave up 5 bases and J gave up 6 bases; unmatched junction bases: 0. In germline, CDR1 is SGHVS, CDR2 FNYEAQ. The CDR3 is made up of 12 amino acids. CDR3 bases: TGTGCCAGCAGCGCGGGGGCCGGGGAGCTGTTTTTT. It translates to CASSAGAGELFF.

This clone was seen a single time. This chain joins TRBV11-1 and TRBJ2-3; TRBD1 matches 9 bases. This CDR3 region has 16 residues. Trimming at V came to 5 bases and at J to 5 bases, leaving 11 bases not matched to a gene. The germline V gene encodes CDR1 SGHAT and CDR2 FQDESV (reference sequence). CDR3 region: CASSRSTGTGQDTQYF. The DNA of the CDR3 is TGTGCCAGCAGCAGGAGTACCGGGACAGGGCAAGATACGCAGTATTTT.

The chain is built from TRBV5-1 and TRBJ2-3, with TRBD2 identical over 14 bases. Unmatched junction bases numbered 5, after V lost 6 bases and J lost 5 bases. This CDR3 contains 15 residues. The germline V gene has CDR1 SGHRS and CDR2 YFSETQ. CDR3 nucleotides: TGCGCCAGCAAGACTAGCGGGGGGGCGTTAGATACGCAGTATTTT. Protein sequence: CASKTSGGALDTQYF.

The CDR3 loop reads CASRSKGEQYF. The CDR3 bases are TGTGCCAGCAGGTCCAAGGGGGAGCAGTACTTC. V gene TRBV25-1 combines with J gene TRBJ2-7; maybe TRBD1 (5 bases). This CDR3 comprises 11 residues. Germline V gene lookup returns CDR1 MGHDK and CDR2 SYGVNS. Trimming removed 6 bases from V and 7 bases from J, with 10 bases in between.

V usage is TRBV6-5 and J usage is TRBJ2-5; 7 bases fit TRBD2. Germline trimming cut 4 bases from V and 5 bases from J; bases unmatched to any gene: 7. Germline V gives CDR1 MNHEY, CDR2 SVGAGI. The CDR3 runs to 14 residues. The CDR3 spells CASSLRGDPETQYF. For the CDR3, the DNA is TGTGCCAGCAGTTTACGGGGGGACCCGGAGACCCAGTACTTC.

This chain uses TRBV5-5 with TRBJ1-6, with 7 bases aligning to TRBD1. Germline lookup yields CDR1 SGHKS and CDR2 YYEKEE (reference sequence). The CDR3 contains 15 residues. J lost 9 bases, V lost 3 bases, and 9 bases had no gene match. The CDR3 spells CASSWGQHEGSPLHF. Written as DNA, the CDR3 is TGTGCCAGCAGCTGGGGACAGCATGAAGGTTCACCCCTCCACTTT.

In its sample, this clone was seen once. The gene calls are TRBV7-9 and TRBJ1-6, with D unclear. CDR1 is SEHNR, CDR2 FQNEAQ, per germline (reference sequence). Trimming shortened V by 1 base and J by 7 bases, and 5 bases separated the two germline ends. CDR3 size: 13 residues. CDR3: CASSLGLNSPLHF. The DNA of the CDR3 is TGTGCCAGCAGCTTAGGACTCAATTCACCCCTCCACTTT.

J is TRBJ1-1 and V is TRBV12-2. TRBV12-2 is listed as a pseudogene. The CDR3 spans 14 residues. In DNA, the CDR3 is TGTGCAAGTCGCTGCCCGGTCCCGAGCACTGAAGCTTTCTTT. Translated, it gives CASRCPVPSTEAFF.

The chain links TRBV6-1 to TRBJ2-3; 8 nucleotides agree with TRBD1. The germline V gene encodes CDR1 MNHNS and CDR2 SASEGT. The V and J ends lost 7 bases and 4 bases, in that order; junction bases with no gene match: 4. This CDR3 spans 13 amino acids. CDR3 coding DNA: TGTGCCAGCAAGGACAGGGAAGCAGATACGCAGTATTTT. Amino acid sequence: CASKDREADTQYF.

The rearrangement uses TRBV6-4 and TRBJ1-2, with D unclear. The CDR3 runs to 10 residues. The V end was cut by 2 bases, the J end by 13 bases, with 8 bases between. Germline V gene sequence: CDR1 MRHNA, CDR2 SNTAGT. CDR3 nucleotide sequence: TGTGCCAGCAGTGACCCGCCGGTCACCTTC. This sequence encodes CASSDPPVTF.